Reported below is one T cell receptor beta chain. These data come from a study of T cell changes during pregnancy in multiple sclerosis. Clones were read by immunoSEQ multiplex PCR, and TCRdb kept only the in-frame ones, dropping some. The sample shows about 52,000 clones, about 92% of them seen only once. The CDR3 is 11 residues long. Germline CDR1 reads GTSNPN; CDR2 reads SVGIG (reference sequence). V was clipped by 4 bases and J by 3 bases, with 4 bases between them. J is TRBJ2-1 and V is TRBV30, with D unclear. This TCR derives from a female donor with multiple sclerosis, enrolled in a pregnancy study. The sample consisted of CD4+ T cells from peripheral blood mononuclear cells, taken before pregnancy. This CDR3 reads CAWTNYNEQFF. CDR3 DNA sequence: TGTGCCTGGACCAACTACAATGAGCAGTTCTTC.